This T cell receptor beta chain was sequenced for a study of cytomegalovirus exposure and HLA in healthy donors. Study overall: Most genotyped donors, 81% of roughly 400, had Caucasian-associated genetic ancestry.

The ends lost 6 bases at V and 2 bases at J; junction bases unmatched: 10. Germline CDR1 is MNHEY and CDR2 is SMNVEV (reference sequence). This CDR3 is built from 16 residues. The PCR contained 60 Vbeta and 13 Jbeta primers. The method was immunoSEQ multiplex PCR; TCRdb's version includes in-frame clones alone and lacks a portion of them. The sample includes approximately 160,000 clones, roughly four fifths seen only once; the top ten take 0.96%. Whole-study results and caveats: For most TCR beta V segments, an earlier analysis put the productive rate at about 87% or about 30% of the time.

This clone was counted a single time. Its antigen is not identified. Sequencing was performed on PBMCs. The genes are TRBV27 and TRBJ1-5, with 7 bases that match TRBD1. The source of this sequence is a girl aged 2 to 10 in good health and CMV-seropositive. The chain's CDR3 is CASRGIRGPGNQPQHF. DNA of the CDR3: TGTGCCAGCAGGGGGATAAGGGGGCCGGGCAATCAGCCCCAGCATTTT.